This is a list of T cell receptor beta chains from one sample in a study of CD8 T cells in ankylosing spondylitis. TCRdb recomputed calls from the 5' RACE reads with MiXCR, one row per CDR3 protein. This repertoire shows about 450,000 distinct CDR3 sequences, 25% to 30% found once; its top ten account for 0.89%. Material: blood, either unsorted or a sorted T cell fraction (not recorded which). Source of these receptors: a male donor with ankylosing spondylitis. The CDR3 runs from the conserved cysteine through the conserved F or W. A D gene is named only where the DNA matches it firmly. Some rows mark clone size as missing; the rest say once, few, many or name a class of expanded clone.

. | TRBJ2-1 | few | TRBV4-1 | CASSQGLMGRGSYNEQFF | TGCGCCAGCAGCCAAGGGTTAATGGGGCGGGGCTCCTACAATGAGCAGTTCTTC
TRBD1 | TRBJ1-4 | few | TRBV5-1 | CASSFGQGARAVEKLFF | TGCGCCAGCAGCTTCGGACAGGGGGCGAGGGCTGTGGAAAAACTGTTTTTT
TRBD1 | TRBJ2-1 | . | TRBV5-6 | CASSSGQGGSEQFF | TGTGCCAGCAGCTCCGGACAGGGTGGGAGTGAGCAGTTCTTC
. | TRBJ2-2 | few | TRBV29-1 | CSAPRGGVNTGELFF | TGCAGCGCCCCCCGCGGAGGGGTGAACACCGGGGAGCTGTTTTTT
TRBD2 | TRBJ2-1 | . | TRBV4-2 | CASSQGLAGAVQVEQFF | TGTGCCAGCAGCCAAGGGCTAGCGGGAGCAGTTCAGGTTGAGCAGTTCTTC
TRBD2 | TRBJ2-1 | many | TRBV11-2 | CASSDSGAYNEQFF | TGTGCCAGCAGCGATAGCGGGGCCTACAATGAGCAGTTCTTC
. | TRBJ2-5 | . | TRBV7-2 | CASRQLVSGSFVTQYF | TGTGCCAGCAGACAACTGGTCTCAGGGTCCTTCGTGACCCAGTACTTC
. | TRBJ2-1 | . | TRBV30 | CAWSGLHNEQFF | TGTGCCTGGAGTGGGTTACATAATGAGCAGTTCTTC
. | TRBJ2-7 | few | TRBV5-6 | CASSLEWDEQYF | TGTGCCAGCAGCTTGGAGTGGGACGAGCAGTACTTC
. | TRBJ1-3 | . | TRBV12-3/TRBV12-4 | CASSLVGKSLQTIYF | TGTGCCAGCAGTTTAGTGGGGAAATCGCTGCAAACCATATATTTT
TRBD2 | TRBJ2-5 | . | TRBV10-3 | CAAMGLAGVETQYF | TGTGCCGCGATGGGACTAGCGGGAGTGGAGACCCAGTACTTC
. | TRBJ1-1 | . | TRBV5-6 | CASSWRTANTEAFF | TGTGCCAGCAGCTGGCGGACAGCGAACACTGAAGCTTTCTTT
. | TRBJ1-1 | few | TRBV28 | CASSDPGATEAFF | TGTGCCAGCAGTGACCCCGGGGCTACTGAAGCTTTCTTT
TRBD1 | TRBJ2-6 | . | TRBV11-3 | CASSPRQGSSGANVLTF | TGTGCCAGCAGCCCGAGACAGGGGAGCTCTGGGGCCAACGTCCTGACTTTC
TRBD1 | TRBJ1-6 | . | TRBV10-2 | CASSKRGTGGDGSPLHF | TGCGCCAGCAGTAAAAGGGGGACAGGGGGCGATGGTTCACCCCTCCACTTT
. | TRBJ2-1 | . | TRBV2 | CASTEGVYNEQFF | TGTGCCAGCACAGAAGGGGTCTACAATGAGCAGTTCTTC
. | TRBJ2-3 | . | TRBV24-1 | CATSELGRDTQYF | TGTGCCACCAGTGAGCTGGGTCGGGATACGCAGTATTTT
TRBD2 | TRBJ2-3 | . | TRBV20-1 | CSLQATSGITDTQYF | TGCAGTCTACAGGCCACTAGCGGGATAACAGATACGCAGTATTTT
. | TRBJ2-1 | few | TRBV24-1 | CATSDPGRVQGQFF | TGTGCCACCAGTGATCCGGGCAGGGTTCAAGGGCAGTTCTTC
. | TRBJ2-3 | . | TRBV5-1 | CASSLGVDTQYF | TGCGCCAGCAGCTTGGGGGTGGATACGCAGTATTTT
. | TRBJ2-7 | . | TRBV7-2 | CASSSRDEYYEQYF | TGTGCCAGCAGCTCCCGGGACGAATACTACGAGCAGTACTTC
TRBD1 | TRBJ1-6 | . | TRBV20-1 | CSAPRTGNSPLHF | TGCAGTGCCCCGAGGACAGGAAATTCACCCCTCCACTTT
. | TRBJ1-3 | . | TRBV3-1 | CASSHGTSGNTIYF | TGTGCCAGCAGCCACGGGACCTCTGGAAACACCATATATTTT
. | TRBJ2-2 | few | TRBV10-1 | CASSASGWNTGELFF | TGCGCCAGCAGTGCTTCAGGGTGGAACACCGGGGAGCTGTTTTTT
. | TRBJ1-5 | . | TRBV27 | CASILGPTYSNQPQHF | TGTGCCAGCATCCTAGGCCCAACATATAGCAATCAGCCCCAGCATTTT
TRBD2 | TRBJ2-7 | . | TRBV4-1 | CASSQTSGVAYEQYF | TGCGCCAGCAGCCAAACTAGCGGGGTAGCGTACGAGCAGTACTTC
. | TRBJ1-1 | . | TRBV20-1 | CSARGTSEAFF | TGCAGTGCTAGAGGGACATCAGAAGCTTTCTTT
TRBD1 | TRBJ2-7 | . | TRBV6-4 | CASSPGTGFEQYF | TGTGCCAGCAGCCCCGGGACAGGGTTCGAGCAGTACTTC
. | TRBJ2-2 | . | TRBV7-2 | CASSLNRNTGELFF | TGTGCCAGCAGCCTAAACAGGAACACCGGGGAGCTGTTTTTT
. | TRBJ2-2 | . | TRBV11-3 | CASSFRDANTGELFF | TGTGCCAGCAGCTTCCGGGACGCAAACACCGGGGAGCTGTTTTTT
TRBD2 | TRBJ2-1 | . | TRBV20-1 | CSARGSSGESYNEQFF | TGCAGTGCTAGAGGGAGTAGCGGGGAGTCCTACAATGAGCAGTTCTTC
. | TRBJ2-1 | few | TRBV24-1 | CATSAYLPGLHMDEQFF | TGTGCCACCAGCGCTTACCTTCCGGGACTCCATATGGATGAGCAGTTCTTC
. | TRBJ1-4 | few | TRBV29-1 | CSVADPTNEKLFF | TGCAGCGTAGCGGACCCAACTAATGAAAAACTGTTTTTT
TRBD1 | TRBJ2-3 | . | TRBV5-4 | CASSRGGDRATDTQYF | TGTGCCAGCAGCCGCGGCGGGGACAGGGCTACAGATACGCAGTATTTT
TRBD1 | TRBJ2-5 | . | TRBV5-1 | CASSTQTGDLETQYF | TGCGCCAGCAGCACCCAGACAGGGGATTTGGAGACCCAGTACTTC
TRBD2 | TRBJ2-1 | few | TRBV20-1 | CSAPLSGRENEQFF | TGCAGTGCCCCCCTGAGCGGGAGGGAGAATGAGCAGTTCTTC
. | TRBJ1-2 | few | TRBV7-2 | CASSLARSRGTYGYTF | TGTGCCAGCAGCTTAGCGCGTTCACGAGGCACCTATGGCTACACCTTC
. | TRBJ2-2 | . | TRBV11-2 | CASIQRPGKNTGELFF | TGTGCCAGCATCCAGAGACCGGGCAAGAACACCGGGGAGCTGTTTTTT
TRBD2 | TRBJ2-1 | . | TRBV4-1 | CASSQGGILAGGFNEQFF | TGCGCCAGCAGCCAAGGTGGGATTCTAGCGGGAGGGTTTAATGAGCAGTTCTTC
. | TRBJ2-7 | few | TRBV20-1 | CSAQQGITYEQYF | TGCAGTGCGCAACAGGGCATTACCTACGAGCAGTACTTC
. | TRBJ2-5 | . | TRBV21-1 | CASNHRDRVQETQYF | TGTGCCAGCAACCACCGGGACAGGGTCCAAGAGACCCAGTACTTC
. | TRBJ2-3 | few | TRBV5-1 | CASSLWTARGTDTQYF | TGCGCCAGCAGCTTGTGGACGGCCAGGGGCACAGATACGCAGTATTTT
TRBD2 | TRBJ2-5 | few | TRBV7-2 | CASARGGLAEETQYF | TGTGCCAGCGCCAGAGGGGGACTAGCGGAAGAGACCCAGTACTTC
TRBD2 | TRBJ2-1 | few | TRBV5-1 | CASRGALATSGRLNEQFF | TGCGCCAGCCGGGGGGCCCTTGCGACTAGCGGGCGCCTTAATGAGCAGTTCTTC
. | TRBJ1-2 | few | TRBV29-1 | CSSGHDGYTF | TGCAGCTCGGGACATGATGGCTACACCTTC
. | TRBJ2-2 | few | TRBV12-3/TRBV12-4 | CASSADGLNTGELFF | TGTGCCAGCAGTGCGGACGGATTGAACACCGGGGAGCTGTTTTTT
. | TRBJ1-1 | . | TRBV5-6 | CASSPGVRVNTEAFF | TGTGCCAGCAGCCCCGGGGTCAGGGTGAACACTGAAGCTTTCTTT
. | TRBJ2-1 | . | TRBV7-2 | CASNPQRGSSYNEQFF | TGTGCCAGCAACCCGCAACGGGGTAGCTCCTACAATGAGCAGTTCTTC
. | TRBJ2-1 | . | TRBV14 | CASRGLPNYNEQFF | TGTGCCAGCAGGGGTTTACCCAATTACAATGAGCAGTTCTTC